This is a list of T cell receptor beta chains from one sample in a study of blood T cells in healthy people across ages. TCRdb called the 5' RACE reads again in MiXCR, with one record for every CDR3 protein. The table shows 1.5 million to 2 million distinct CDR3 sequences, with 28% occurring only once. Sequencing was done on a sample of blood. All receptors come from a woman in her twenties or thirties in good health. Both conserved end residues are part of each CDR3. The order of the fields is J gene, clone size, V gene, D gene, CDR3 DNA, CDR3 protein. A D gene is named only where the DNA matches it firmly. The size entry is marked missing in some rows and otherwise reads once, few, many or a size class.

TRBJ2-1	few	TRBV3-1	TRBD1	TGTGCCAGCAGCCAAGACCCAGGGACAGGCAATGAGCAGTTCTTC	CASSQDPGTGNEQFF
TRBJ2-1	.	TRBV7-4	.	TGTGCCAGCAGCTCGACGTTCCGAGGTTGGAACAATGAGCAGTTCTTC	CASSSTFRGWNNEQFF
TRBJ2-5	few	TRBV11-1	TRBD2	TGTGCCAGCAGCCATGTAGCGGGGGAAGAGACCCAGTACTTC	CASSHVAGEETQYF
TRBJ2-7	many	TRBV14	.	TGTGCCAGCGGAACGATCAACGGCGAGGAGCAGTACTTC	CASGTINGEEQYF
TRBJ2-3	few	TRBV12-3/TRBV12-4	.	TGTGCCAGCAGACCCCCGGGCCTCAAGCGGGATACGCAGTATTTT	CASRPPGLKRDTQYF
TRBJ2-2	.	TRBV28	.	TGTGCCAGCGCGGCCACCGGGGAGCTGTTTTTT	CASAATGELFF
TRBJ2-3	.	TRBV18	TRBD1	TGTGCCAGCTCACCTACCCTGACAGGGTCTAGCACAGATACGCAGTATTTT	CASSPTLTGSSTDTQYF
TRBJ2-1	.	TRBV20-1	TRBD2	TGCAGTGCTAGAGATTATGGACTAGCGGGACTCAATGAGCAGTTCTTC	CSARDYGLAGLNEQFF
TRBJ2-3	.	TRBV7-2	TRBD2	TGTGCCAGCAGCCGGCTACTAGCGGCTGTGGATACGCAGTATTTT	CASSRLLAAVDTQYF
TRBJ2-2	.	TRBV5-1	.	TGCGCCAGCAGCTTACCCGGGACTGGAAGCACCGGGGAGCTGTTTTTT	CASSLPGTGSTGELFF
TRBJ2-7	few	TRBV7-9	.	TGTGCCAGCAGCTTAGAGGGGACTGTCTCCTACGAGCAGTACTTC	CASSLEGTVSYEQYF
TRBJ2-2	.	TRBV5-1	.	TGCGCCAGCAGCTTGATCAGCGGGCAGAACACCGGGGAGCTGTTTTTT	CASSLISGQNTGELFF
TRBJ2-7	many	TRBV9	TRBD1	TGTGCCAGCAGTTTGAGGGACAGGGGCTACGAGCAGTACTTC	CASSLRDRGYEQYF
TRBJ1-2	.	TRBV6-5	.	TGTGCCAGCAGTTCCGACCTGGGACGCTGGAGGGGCTACACCTTC	CASSSDLGRWRGYTF
TRBJ2-5	.	TRBV28	.	TGTGCCAGCAGTTTTGGGCAGACGAACCAAGAGACCCAGTACTTC	CASSFGQTNQETQYF
TRBJ2-5	few	TRBV7-2	TRBD2	TGTGCCAGCAGCTTCGATAGCGGGGGGCCCCTGGAGCAGTACTTC	CASSFDSGGPLEQYF